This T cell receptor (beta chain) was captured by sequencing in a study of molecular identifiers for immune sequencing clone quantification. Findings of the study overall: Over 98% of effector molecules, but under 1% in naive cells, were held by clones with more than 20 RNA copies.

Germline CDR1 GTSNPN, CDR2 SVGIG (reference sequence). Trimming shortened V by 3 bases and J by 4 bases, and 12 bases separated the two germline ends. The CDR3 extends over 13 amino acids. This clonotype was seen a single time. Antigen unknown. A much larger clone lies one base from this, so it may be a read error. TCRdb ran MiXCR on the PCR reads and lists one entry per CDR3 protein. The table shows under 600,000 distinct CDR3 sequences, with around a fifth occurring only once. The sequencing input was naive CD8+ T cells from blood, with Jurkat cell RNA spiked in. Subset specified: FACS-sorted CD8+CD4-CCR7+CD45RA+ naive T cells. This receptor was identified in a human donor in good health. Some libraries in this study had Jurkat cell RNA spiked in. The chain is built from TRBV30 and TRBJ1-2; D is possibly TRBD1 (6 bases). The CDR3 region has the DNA TGTGCCTGGAGCCCCGGGACACTCTATGGCTACACCTTC. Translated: CAWSPGTLYGYTF.